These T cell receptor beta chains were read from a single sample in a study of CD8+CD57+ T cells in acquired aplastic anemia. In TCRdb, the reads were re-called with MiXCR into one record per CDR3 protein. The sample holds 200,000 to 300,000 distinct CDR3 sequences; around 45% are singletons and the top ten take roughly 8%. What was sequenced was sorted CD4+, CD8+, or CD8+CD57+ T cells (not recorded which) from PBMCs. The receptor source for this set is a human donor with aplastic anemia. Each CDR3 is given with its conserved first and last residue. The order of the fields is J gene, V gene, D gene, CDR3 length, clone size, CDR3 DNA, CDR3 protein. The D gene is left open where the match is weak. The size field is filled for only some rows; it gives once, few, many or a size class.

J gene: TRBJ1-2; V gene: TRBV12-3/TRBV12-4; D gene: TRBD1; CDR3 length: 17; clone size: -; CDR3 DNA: TGTGCCAGCAGTTTAGGGGGACAGACTAGTTGGGGCTATGGCTACACCTTC; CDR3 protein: CASSLGGQTSWGYGYTF
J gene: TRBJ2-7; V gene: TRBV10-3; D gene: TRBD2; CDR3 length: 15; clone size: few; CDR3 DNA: TGTGCCATCAGTAAGACGCGGGGGGAAGCGGACGAGCAGTACTTC; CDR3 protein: CAISKTRGEADEQYF
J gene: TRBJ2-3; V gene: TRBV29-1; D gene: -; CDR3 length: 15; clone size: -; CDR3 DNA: TGCAGCGTTGAACTCGGCGGAGGCAGGCCAGATACGCAGTATTTT; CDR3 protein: CSVELGGGRPDTQYF
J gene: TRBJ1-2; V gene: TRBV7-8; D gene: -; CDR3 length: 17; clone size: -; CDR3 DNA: TGTGCCAGCAGCTTAGAGGGCGGACAGCCACCTAACTATGGCTACACCTTC; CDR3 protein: CASSLEGGQPPNYGYTF
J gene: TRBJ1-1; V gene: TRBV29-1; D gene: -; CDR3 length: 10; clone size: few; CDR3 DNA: TGCAGCGTCGGGCGAACTGAAGCTTTCTTT; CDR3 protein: CSVGRTEAFF
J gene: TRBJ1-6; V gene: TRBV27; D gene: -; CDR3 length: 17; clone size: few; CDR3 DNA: TGTGCCAGCAGTCCCTACCAGGGGAGCTCCTATAATTCACCCCTCCACTTT; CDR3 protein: CASSPYQGSSYNSPLHF
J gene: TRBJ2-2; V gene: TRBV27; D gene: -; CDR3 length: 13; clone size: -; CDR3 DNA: TGTGCCAGCAGAACAGGGCGGACCGGGGAGCTGTTTTTT; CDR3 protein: CASRTGRTGELFF
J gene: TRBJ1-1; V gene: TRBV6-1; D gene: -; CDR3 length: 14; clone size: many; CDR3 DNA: TGTGCCAGCAGTGAGATGACAGTTAACACTGAAGCTTTCTTT; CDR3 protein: CASSEMTVNTEAFF
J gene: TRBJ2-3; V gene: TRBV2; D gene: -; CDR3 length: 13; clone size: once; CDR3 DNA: TGTGCCAGCAGCGCCCGGACAACAGATACGCAGTATTTT; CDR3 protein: CASSARTTDTQYF
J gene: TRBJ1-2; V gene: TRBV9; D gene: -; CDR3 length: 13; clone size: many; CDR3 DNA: TGTGCCAGCAGCGAAGGACAGAGGTATGGCTACACCTTC; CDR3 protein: CASSEGQRYGYTF
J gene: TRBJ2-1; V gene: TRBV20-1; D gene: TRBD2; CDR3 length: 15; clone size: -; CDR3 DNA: TGCAGTGCTAGAGTGGCGGGACTAGCTAATAATGAGCAGTTCTTC; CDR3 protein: CSARVAGLANNEQFF
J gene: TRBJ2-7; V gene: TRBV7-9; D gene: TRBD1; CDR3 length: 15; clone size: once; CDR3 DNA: TGTGCCAGCAGCTATATGACAGGGACGACCTACGAGCAGTGCTTC; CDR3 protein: CASSYMTGTTYEQCF
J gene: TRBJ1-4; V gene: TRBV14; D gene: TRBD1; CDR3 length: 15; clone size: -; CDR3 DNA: TGTGCCAGCAGCCTCTACAGGGGGACCTCCGAAAAACTGTTTTTT; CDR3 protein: CASSLYRGTSEKLFF
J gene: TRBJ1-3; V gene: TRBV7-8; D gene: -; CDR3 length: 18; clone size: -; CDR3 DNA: TGTGCCAGCAGCCGACCGCCGTTGGGCGGTCCCTCTGGAAACACCATATATTTT; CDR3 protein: CASSRPPLGGPSGNTIYF
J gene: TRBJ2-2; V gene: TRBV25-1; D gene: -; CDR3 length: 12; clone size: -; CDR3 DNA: TGTGCCGGCAGTGACATAAACGGGGAGCTGATTTTT; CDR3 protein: CAGSDINGELIF
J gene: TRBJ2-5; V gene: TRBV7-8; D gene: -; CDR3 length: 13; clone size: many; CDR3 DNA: TGTGCCAGCAGCGCCGCCGGTGGTGGGACCCAGTACTTC; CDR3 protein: CASSAAGGGTQYF
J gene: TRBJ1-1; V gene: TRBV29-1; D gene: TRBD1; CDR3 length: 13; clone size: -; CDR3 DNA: TGCAGCGTAGAGGGACAGGGTGCTTCTGAAGCTTTCTTT; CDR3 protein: CSVEGQGASEAFF
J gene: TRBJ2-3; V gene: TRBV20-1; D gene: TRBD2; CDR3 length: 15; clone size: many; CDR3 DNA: TGCAGTGCTAGGGCCCTTGGGGGGGAGACAGATACGCAGTATTTT; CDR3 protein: CSARALGGETDTQYF
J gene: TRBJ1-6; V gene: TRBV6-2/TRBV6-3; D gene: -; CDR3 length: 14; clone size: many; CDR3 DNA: TGTGCCAGCGTGGCAGAAGGGGAAAGTTCACCCCTCCACTTT; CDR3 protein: CASVAEGESSPLHF
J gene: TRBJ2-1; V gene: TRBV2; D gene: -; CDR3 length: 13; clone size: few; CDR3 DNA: TGTGCCAGCAGGGCGCGGGGCCCCCAGGGGCAGTTCTTC; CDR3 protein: CASRARGPQGQFF
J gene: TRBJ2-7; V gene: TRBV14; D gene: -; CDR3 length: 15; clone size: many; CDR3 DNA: TGTGCCAGCAGCCAAGATCCTGGAGGCGCGTACGAGCAGTACTTC; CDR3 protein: CASSQDPGGAYEQYF